This entry lists 23 T cell receptor beta chains sequenced from one sample in a study of blood T cells in healthy people across ages (dated by TCRdb to between 2014 and 2017). The library relied on 5' RACE. These reads were obtained on an Illumina HiSeq 2500. The second PCR ran for roughly 7 to 11 cycles and used a J-beta primer mix along with a sample-barcoded 5' primer. The raw public reads went through TCRdb reprocessing: fastp at Q25, MiXCR clone calling, in-frame beta chains kept. When rows share a CDR3 protein, they turn into one entry using the most common DNA and genes. This sample holds more than 800,000 distinct CDR3 sequences; 40% to 50% were observed only once. In total, the top ten clones hold 15% to 20% of the sample. Sequenced material: blood. The receptor set was obtained from a woman aged 55-69 years in good health.

The gene calls are TRBV20-1 and TRBJ2-1, with D uncertain. In germline, CDR1 is DFQATT, CDR2 SNEGSKA (reference sequence). CDR3 length equals 11 residues. The V end was cut by 7 bases, the J end by 7 bases, with 11 bases between. The DNA of the CDR3 is TGCAGTGGTACCGGTCCTAATGAGCAGTTCTTC. Its protein product is CSGTGPNEQFF.

V usage is TRBV7-8 and J usage is TRBJ2-1; D might be TRBD2 (5 bases). The assigned J gene may be wrong: the sequence end matches TRBJ2-7 better. This CDR3 comprises 15 residues. The germline CDR1 and CDR2 sequences are SGHVS and FQNEAQ. CDR3 sequence: CASSLSSGTYNEQYF. The CDR3, as DNA: TGTGCCAGCAGCTTATCAAGCGGAACCTACAATGAGCAGTACTTC.

This clonotype occurred a few times. This chain joins TRBV20-1 and TRBJ2-1; 7 bases map to TRBD2. The CDR3 length is 12 residues. The germline V gene encodes CDR1 DFQATT and CDR2 SNEGSKA (reference sequence). The V segment lost 6 bases and the J segment 6 bases; nucleotides outside the gene matches: 5. CDR3 sequence reads: CSAGTKGNEQFF. The DNA for the CDR3 is TGCAGTGCCGGGACTAAGGGCAATGAGCAGTTCTTC.

The V and J genes are TRBV29-1 and TRBJ1-2, with 10 bases fitting TRBD1. The CDR3 has 14 amino acids. Germline trimming cut 4 bases from V and 8 bases from J; bases unmatched to any gene: 10. Germline V gene sequence: CDR1 SQVTM, CDR2 ANQGSEA. For the CDR3, the DNA is TGCAGCGTTGCCAGAATGGGACAGGGGCTAGGCTACACCTTC. The encoded protein is CSVARMGQGLGYTF.

This clonotype appeared a few times. This CDR3 reads CASSQDRRTYNEQFF. Written as DNA, the CDR3 is TGCGCCAGCAGCCAAGATCGCCGGACATACAATGAGCAGTTCTTC. The genes are TRBV4-1 and TRBJ2-1; D might be TRBD1 (5 bases). Germline V gives CDR1 MGHRA, CDR2 YSYEKL. V lost 0 bases and J lost 4, with 10 bases in between. The CDR3 is 15 residues long.

This clonotype came up a few times. This chain joins TRBV28 and TRBJ2-7; a possible D gene is TRBD1 (6 bases). V was pared by 1 base and J by 5 bases, with 12 bases between. CDR3 length equals 14 residues. Germline-derived CDR1 and CDR2 are MDHEN and SYDVKM. The CDR3 is CASSLSDRWNEQYF. In DNA, the CDR3 is TGTGCCAGCAGTTTATCGGACAGATGGAACGAGCAGTACTTC.

About this clonotype: One junction end disagrees with the germline gene, perhaps due to a read error. V gene TRBV20-1 combines with J gene TRBJ2-7, with 12 nucleotides matching TRBD2. Germline lookup yields CDR1 DFQATT and CDR2 SNEGSKA (reference sequence). This CDR3 has 17 amino acids. The CDR3 sequence: CSARDPLLAGGFHERYF. CDR3 bases: TGCAGTGCTAGAGATCCCCTACTAGCGGGAGGTTTCCACGAGCGGTACTTC.

As for this clonotype: A read error may explain this, as a much larger clone is one base away. CDR3 DNA: TGTGCCATCAGTGAGCCGAGACTAGCGGGAGGGAGCGAGCAGTACTTC. This sequence encodes CAISEPRLAGGSEQYF. The chain carries TRBV10-3 and TRBJ2-4; the match to TRBD2 covers 14 bases. The end of the DNA aligns better with TRBJ2-7, so the J call may be wrong. From germline, CDR1 is ENHRY and CDR2 SYGVKD. CDR3 length equals 16 residues.

The V gene is TRBV20-1, the J gene TRBJ1-2, with 7 bases aligning to TRBD1. The germline V gene has CDR1 DFQATT and CDR2 SNEGSKA (reference sequence). The CDR3 is 13 amino acids. With V trimmed by 6 bases and J by 4 bases, 8 bases remained unmatched. The DNA for the CDR3 is TGCAGTGCAACTACAGGGGCGGTCTATGGCTACACCTTC. Translated, it gives CSATTGAVYGYTF.

This clonotype was picked up a small number of times. The chain couples TRBV20-1 to TRBJ2-1; TRBD2 aligns across 9 bases. Trimming took 6 bases from V and 5 from J; bases not matched to a gene: 5. Germline CDR1 is DFQATT and CDR2 is SNEGSKA (reference sequence). The CDR3 is made up of 13 amino acids. CDR3 region: CSAEAGGHNEQFF. In DNA, the CDR3 is TGCAGTGCGGAAGCGGGGGGACACAATGAGCAGTTCTTC.

The CDR3 bases are TGTGCCAGCAGTGAAAAAGGCGGGGTGGTTGGCTACACCTTC. Its translation: CASSEKGGVVGYTF. The chain has TRBV6-1 and TRBJ1-2; D unclear. This CDR3 is 14 amino acids long. The germline gives CDR1 MNHNS, CDR2 SASEGT. The V and J ends lost 2 bases and 7 bases respectively, with 14 bases between them.

This clonotype has a handful of counts. The V call is TRBV2, the J call TRBJ2-1; 11 bases align to TRBD2. Germline CDR1 SNHLY, CDR2 FYNNEI. The CDR3 covers 16 residues. Trimming took 1 base from V and 7 from J; bases not matched to a gene: 6. CDR3 loop: CASSEVTSGSGNEQFF. The CDR3 DNA is TGTGCCAGCAGTGAAGTAACTAGCGGGAGCGGGAATGAGCAGTTCTTC.

The chain has TRBV28 and TRBJ2-1, with 16 bases fitting TRBD2. CDR1 is MDHEN, CDR2 SYDVKM, per germline. The CDR3 runs to 18 residues. The junction had 8 bases not matched to a gene; V was cut back by 6 bases and J by 3 bases. In DNA form, the CDR3 reads TGTGCCAGCAGGGTCCGGGGACTAGCGGGAGGGCACTACAATGAGCAGTTCTTC. The encoded protein is CASRVRGLAGGHYNEQFF.

This sequence joins TRBV28 and TRBJ2-4; no reliable D call. The DNA matches TRBJ2-7 better at its end, which makes the J call doubtful. The length of the CDR3 is 12 residues. Germline assignment: CDR1 MDHEN and CDR2 SYDVKM. DNA for the CDR3: TGTGCCACTAATAGACAAACCTACGAGCAGTACTTC. Protein sequence: CATNRQTYEQYF.

This clonotype has more than one count but fewer than ten. CDR3 in DNA: TGTGCCAGCAGCTTTGGGACAGGGAACCAAGAGACCCAGTACTTC. This codes for CASSFGTGNQETQYF. The rearrangement uses TRBV11-2 and TRBJ2-5; 9 bases map to TRBD1. J gave up 0 bases and V 3 bases, and 2 bases lay outside the gene matches. There are 15 residues in the CDR3. CDR1 is SGHAT, CDR2 FQNNGV, per germline. The variable domain in full, with the rest retrieved from reference TRBV11-2 and TRBJ2-5, is EAGVAQSPRYKIIEKRQSVAFWCNPISGHATLYWYQQILGQGPKLLIQFQNNGVVDDSQLPKDRFSAERLKGVDSTLKIQPAKLEDSAVYLCASSFGTGNQETQYFGPGTRLLVL.

The rearrangement joins TRBV3-1 to TRBJ2-7, with TRBD2 matching 7 bases. J lost 4 bases, V lost 3 bases, and 3 bases had no gene match. Germline CDR1 and CDR2: LGHDT and YNNKEL (reference sequence). This CDR3 is 13 amino acids long. CDR3: CASSQLAAYEQYF. Written as DNA, the CDR3 is TGTGCCAGCAGCCAGCTAGCGGCTTACGAGCAGTACTTC.

The rearrangement uses TRBV11-2 and TRBJ2-1; 14 bases map to TRBD2. The CDR3 sequence is 18 residues long. Germline assignment: CDR1 SGHAT and CDR2 FQNNGV. The junction had 10 bases not matched to a gene; V was cut back by 5 bases and J by 4 bases. CDR3 DNA: TGTGCCAGCAGCGCGGGACTAGCGGGAGTTATTGGGTACAATGAGCAGTTCTTC. Protein product: CASSAGLAGVIGYNEQFF.

This chain uses TRBV2 with TRBJ2-5; D remains ambiguous. The J call is doubtful: the DNA matches TRBJ2-7 better. CDR1 and CDR2 from the germline V gene are SNHLY and FYNNEI. CDR3 size: 12 residues. The CDR3 sequence is CASSPSDDEQYF. The DNA for the CDR3 is TGTGCCAGCAGTCCATCAGATGACGAGCAGTACTTC.

On this clonotype itself: The junction and the germline gene differ at one end; a read error may be behind it. The genes are TRBV24-1 and TRBJ2-3; D may match TRBD1 or TRBD2 (5 bases each). The CDR3 contains 15 residues. Germline V CDR1 and CDR2: KGHDR, SFDVKD. Here the CDR3 DNA reads TGTGCCGCCAGTGATGCCACTAGGGGAACAGATACGCAGTATTTT. Translated, it gives CAASDATRGTDTQYF.

This clonotype has a handful of counts. The V call is TRBV15, the J call TRBJ2-6; D possibly corresponds to TRBD1 (5 bases). This CDR3 region has 15 residues. V lost 5 bases and J 0 bases, leaving 8 bases between the germline ends. Germline-derived CDR1 and CDR2 are LNHNV and YYDKDF (reference sequence). The chain's CDR3 is CATSPRDSGANVLTF. DNA for the CDR3: TGTGCCACCAGCCCCAGGGACTCTGGGGCCAACGTCCTGACTTTC.

This clonotype was observed many times. V is TRBV5-6 and J is TRBJ2-7; D remains unclear. This CDR3 comprises 14 residues. Germline CDR1 SGHDT, CDR2 YYEEEE. Trimming took off 4 bases at V and 2 bases at J, with 13 bases between the two ends. This chain's CDR3 is CASSGWTVTYEQYF. The CDR3 region has the DNA TGTGCCAGCAGCGGATGGACGGTGACCTACGAGCAGTACTTC. Together with reference TRBV5-6 and TRBJ2-7, the CDR3 gives the full variable domain: DAGVTQSPTHLIKTRGQQVTLRCSPKSGHDTVSWYQQALGQGPQFIFQYYEEEERQRGNFPDRFSGHQFPNYSSELNVNALLLGDSALYLCASSGWTVTYEQYFGPGTRLTVT.

The CDR3 here is CASSQRSAHEQYF. The CDR3 nucleotides are TGTGCCAGCAGCCAACGAAGTGCCCACGAGCAGTACTTC. The rearrangement joins TRBV3-1 to TRBJ2-5; D is unresolved. The J call is uncertain, as TRBJ2-7 better fits the DNA end. Looked up from germline, CDR1 is LGHDT and CDR2 is YNNKEL (reference sequence). The CDR3 runs 13 residues.

This rearrangement joins TRBV27 to TRBJ1-2, with 9 bases matching TRBD1. The germline V gene has CDR1 MNHEY and CDR2 SMNVEV (reference sequence). The length of the CDR3 is 14 residues. The junction had 5 bases not matched to a gene; V was cut back by 3 bases and J by 6 bases. In DNA form, the CDR3 reads TGTGCCAGCAGTTTCAGACAGGGGGTAGATGGCTACACCTTC. This codes for CASSFRQGVDGYTF.